Listed below are T cell receptor beta chains from one sample, sequenced in a study of shared clonotypes between healthy human individuals. Method: immunoSEQ multiplex PCR; TCRdb's copy keeps in-frame clones and lacks some. The profile shows some 2,000,000 clones, approximately 96% of them singletons. The sequencing sample was made of naive CD4+ T cells sorted from blood. These receptors came from a man between 18 and 35 years old in good health. Each CDR3 is given with its conserved first and last residue. The order of the fields is V gene, J gene, CDR3 protein.

TRBV10-3,TRBJ1-4,CAIKQGADEKLFF
TRBV4-1,TRBJ1-4,CASSPLAGVTNEKLFF
TRBV5-1,TRBJ2-7,CASSPMGGGLIYEQYF
TRBV30,TRBJ1-2,CAWSVGGFRGTGYFEDYGYTF
TRBV2,TRBJ1-6,CASSAGTEDSPLHF
TRBV19,TRBJ2-4,CASSIGLAGNILAIQYF
TRBV28,TRBJ1-6,CAIGGSYRGVRSYNSPLHF
TRBV5-6,TRBJ1-3,CASSPLNRDTIYF
TRBV19,TRBJ1-1,CASGDSLNTEAFF
TRBV5-4,TRBJ2-1,CASSLGPPSGVEFF
TRBV14,TRBJ2-7,CASSQAQYLYEQYF
TRBV28,TRBJ1-1,CATRTTGQGNTEAFF
TRBV5-1,TRBJ2-2,CASRLAPSAEELFF
TRBV27,TRBJ2-7,CATTLLGAYEQYF
TRBV5-1,TRBJ1-6,CASSLGVAGSSYNSPLHF
TRBV29-1,TRBJ1-1,CSVVVQGKDTEAFF
TRBV5-6,TRBJ2-7,CASSSRRTGVSEQYF
TRBV5-5,TRBJ2-7,CASSLEAVFYEQYF
TRBV28,TRBJ1-2,CASSLEALNYGYTF
TRBV28,TRBJ2-2,CASSMGLTRELFF
TRBV7-8,TRBJ2-3,CASSSSGGSTDTQYF
TRBV6-5,TRBJ1-5,CASRTQRNSNQPQHF
TRBV6-5,TRBJ1-6,CASSRQYNSPLHF
TRBV6-6,TRBJ2-7,CASSYSGLAGSYEQYF
TRBV6-1,TRBJ1-2,CASSDGGGYTF
TRBV25-1,TRBJ1-3,CASRASGNTIYF
TRBV5-1,TRBJ1-1,CASSSQGNTEAFF
TRBV27,TRBJ2-7,CASSFKGTSGGHEQYF
TRBV18,TRBJ2-7,CASSPNPGPYEQYF